The clone carrying this T cell receptor (beta chain) was found once. This specimen comes from a study of identical twins. MiXCR, run by TCRdb on the 5' RACE reads, gives a single entry per CDR3 protein. The data show approximately 1.8 million distinct CDR3 sequences, roughly a third seen once. The J segment lost 11 bases and the V segment lost 3 bases, leaving 14 bases of the junction unmatched. The CDR3 totals 15 residues. Germline V gene data show CDR1 as LNHDA and CDR2 as SQIVND (reference sequence). The sequence was obtained from a newborn girl in good health. Sequenced input: cord blood. The chain is built from TRBV19 and TRBJ2-5, with 8 bases aligning to TRBD1. CDR3 loop: CASSMGTGLYNEQYF. The CDR3 DNA sequence: TGTGCCAGTAGTATGGGGACAGGTCTTTACAATGAGCAGTACTTC.